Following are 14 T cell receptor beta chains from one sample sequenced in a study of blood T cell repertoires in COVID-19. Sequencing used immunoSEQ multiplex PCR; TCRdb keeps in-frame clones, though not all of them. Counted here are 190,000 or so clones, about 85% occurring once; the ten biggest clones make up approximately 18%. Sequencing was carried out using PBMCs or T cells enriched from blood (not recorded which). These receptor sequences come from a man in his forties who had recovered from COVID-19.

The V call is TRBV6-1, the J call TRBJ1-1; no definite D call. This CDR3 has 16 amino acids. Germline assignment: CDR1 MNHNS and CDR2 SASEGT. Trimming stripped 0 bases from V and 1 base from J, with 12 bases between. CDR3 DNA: TGTGCCAGCAGTGAAGCGTGGCAGGTGACGAACACTGAAGCTTTCTTT. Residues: CASSEAWQVTNTEAFF.

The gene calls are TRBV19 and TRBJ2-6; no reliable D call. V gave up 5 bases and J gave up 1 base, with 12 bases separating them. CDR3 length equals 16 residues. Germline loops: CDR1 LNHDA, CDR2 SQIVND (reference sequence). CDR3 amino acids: CASSGHILSGANVLTF. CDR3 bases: TGTGCCAGTAGTGGGCATATACTTTCTGGGGCCAACGTCCTGACTTTC.

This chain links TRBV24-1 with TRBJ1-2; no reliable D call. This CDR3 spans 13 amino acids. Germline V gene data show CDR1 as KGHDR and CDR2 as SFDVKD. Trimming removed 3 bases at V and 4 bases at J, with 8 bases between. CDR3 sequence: CATSDGGVYGYTF. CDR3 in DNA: TGTGCCACCAGTGATGGCGGAGTCTATGGCTACACCTTC.

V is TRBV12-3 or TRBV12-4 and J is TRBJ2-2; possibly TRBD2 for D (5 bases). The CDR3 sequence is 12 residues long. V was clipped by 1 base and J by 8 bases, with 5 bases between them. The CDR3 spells CASSLGGGELFF. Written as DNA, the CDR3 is TGTGCCAGCAGTTTAGGAGGGGGGGAGCTGTTTTTT.

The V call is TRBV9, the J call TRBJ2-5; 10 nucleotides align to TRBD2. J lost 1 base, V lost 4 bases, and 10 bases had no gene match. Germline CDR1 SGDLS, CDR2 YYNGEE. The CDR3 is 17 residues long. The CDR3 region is CASSPYGLAEVQETQYF. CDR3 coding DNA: TGTGCCAGCAGCCCCTACGGACTAGCGGAGGTCCAAGAGACCCAGTACTTC.

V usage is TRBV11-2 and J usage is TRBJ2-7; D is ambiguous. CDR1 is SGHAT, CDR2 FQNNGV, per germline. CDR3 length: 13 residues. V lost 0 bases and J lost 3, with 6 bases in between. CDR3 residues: CASSLEAVYEQYF. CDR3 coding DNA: TGTGCCAGCAGCTTAGAGGCGGTCTACGAGCAGTACTTC.

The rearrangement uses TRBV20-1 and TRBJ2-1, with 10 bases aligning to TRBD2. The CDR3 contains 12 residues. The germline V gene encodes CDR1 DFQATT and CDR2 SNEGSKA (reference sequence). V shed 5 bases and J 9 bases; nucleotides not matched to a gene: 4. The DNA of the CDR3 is TGCAGTGCTGGTGGACTAGCGGCTGAGCAGTTCTTC. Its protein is CSAGGLAAEQFF.

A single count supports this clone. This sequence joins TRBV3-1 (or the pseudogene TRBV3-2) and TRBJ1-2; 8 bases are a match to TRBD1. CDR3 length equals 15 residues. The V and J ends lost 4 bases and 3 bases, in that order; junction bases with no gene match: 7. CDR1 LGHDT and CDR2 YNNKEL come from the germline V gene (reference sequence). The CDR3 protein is CASSRARGRDYGYTF. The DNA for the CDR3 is TGTGCCAGCAGCCGGGCCAGGGGGCGCGACTATGGCTACACCTTC.

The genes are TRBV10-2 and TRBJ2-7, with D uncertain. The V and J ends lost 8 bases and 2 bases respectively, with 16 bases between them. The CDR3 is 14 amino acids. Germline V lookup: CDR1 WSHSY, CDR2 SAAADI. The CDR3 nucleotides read TGCGCCAGCGTCCCCCAGGCCCCTACCTACGAGCAGTACTTC. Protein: CASVPQAPTYEQYF.

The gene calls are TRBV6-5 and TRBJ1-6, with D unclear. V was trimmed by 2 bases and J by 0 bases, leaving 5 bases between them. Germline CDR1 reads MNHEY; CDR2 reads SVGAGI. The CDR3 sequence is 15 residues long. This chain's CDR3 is CASSYVSSYNSPLHF. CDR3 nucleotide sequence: TGTGCCAGCAGTTACGTGAGCTCCTATAATTCACCCCTCCACTTT.

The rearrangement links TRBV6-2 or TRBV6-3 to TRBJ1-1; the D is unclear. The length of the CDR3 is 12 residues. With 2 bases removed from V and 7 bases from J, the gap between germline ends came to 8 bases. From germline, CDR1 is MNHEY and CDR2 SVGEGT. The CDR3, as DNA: TGTGCCAGCAGTTACGGTGGCAGTGAAGCTTTCTTT. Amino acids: CASSYGGSEAFF.

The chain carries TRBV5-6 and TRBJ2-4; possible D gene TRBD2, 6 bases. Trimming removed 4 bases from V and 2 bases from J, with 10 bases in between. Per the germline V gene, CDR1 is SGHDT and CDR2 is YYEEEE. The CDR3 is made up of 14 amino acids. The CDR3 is CASSPGGTKNIQYF. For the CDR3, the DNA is TGTGCCAGCAGCCCCGGGGGAACCAAAAACATTCAGTACTTC.

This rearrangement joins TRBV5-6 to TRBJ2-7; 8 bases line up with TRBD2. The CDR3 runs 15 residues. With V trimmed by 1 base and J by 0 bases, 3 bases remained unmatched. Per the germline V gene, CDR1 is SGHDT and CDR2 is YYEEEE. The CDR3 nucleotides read TGTGCCAGCAGCTTGCCCAGCGGGAGCTCCTACGAGCAGTACTTC. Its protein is CASSLPSGSSYEQYF.

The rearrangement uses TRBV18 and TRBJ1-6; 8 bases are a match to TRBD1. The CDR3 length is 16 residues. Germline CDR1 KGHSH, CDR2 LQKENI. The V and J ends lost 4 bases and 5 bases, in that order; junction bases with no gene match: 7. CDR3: CASSLQGQGDNSPLHF. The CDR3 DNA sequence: TGTGCCAGCTCACTACAAGGACAGGGAGATAATTCACCCCTCCACTTT.